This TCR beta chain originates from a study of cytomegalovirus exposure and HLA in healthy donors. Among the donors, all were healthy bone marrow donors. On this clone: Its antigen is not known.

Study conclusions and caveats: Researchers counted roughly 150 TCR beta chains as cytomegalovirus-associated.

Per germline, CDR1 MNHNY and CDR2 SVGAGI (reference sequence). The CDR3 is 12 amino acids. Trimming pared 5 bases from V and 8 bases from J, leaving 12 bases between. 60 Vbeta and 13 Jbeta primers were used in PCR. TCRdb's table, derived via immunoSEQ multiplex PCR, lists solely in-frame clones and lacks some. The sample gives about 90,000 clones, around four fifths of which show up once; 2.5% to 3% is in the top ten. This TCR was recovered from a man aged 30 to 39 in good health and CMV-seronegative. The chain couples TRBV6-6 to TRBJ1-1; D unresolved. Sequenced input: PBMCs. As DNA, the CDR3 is TGTGCCAGCAGTGGCCCAGTGTGGGAAGCTTTCTTT. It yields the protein CASSGPVWEAFF.